Listed below are T cell receptor beta chains from one sample, sequenced in a study of patients and donors after allogeneic stem cell transplantation. TCRdb used MiXCR to reprocess the RT-PCR reads, holding one entry per CDR3 protein. The table records 150,000 to 200,000 distinct CDR3 sequences, about 30% of them present only once. Sequencing was performed on blood, either unsorted or a sorted T cell fraction (not recorded which). These receptor sequences come from a human donor who was either an allogeneic HSCT recipient or a stem cell or donor lymphocyte infusion donor (not recorded which). It is not recorded whose cells these are; they may come from a transplant donor. The CDR3 runs from the conserved cysteine through the conserved F or W. Fields, in order: V gene, J gene, D gene, clone size, CDR3 protein, CDR3 DNA. A D gene is named only where the DNA matches it firmly. Clone size is shown for a subset of rows, as once, few, many or a class of expanded clone.

V: TRBV29-1; J: TRBJ2-7; D: .; size: few; CDR3: CSVEGQSKQYF; DNA: TGCAGCGTTGAGGGGCAGTCTAAGCAGTACTTC
V: TRBV6-2/TRBV6-3; J: TRBJ1-2; D: .; size: few; CDR3: CASSSTYGYTF; DNA: TGTGCCAGCAGTTCAACCTATGGCTACACCTTC
V: TRBV12-5; J: TRBJ2-7; D: .; size: few; CDR3: CASGFGGEQYF; DNA: TGTGCTAGTGGTTTCGGGGGCGAGCAGTACTTC
V: TRBV18; J: TRBJ1-2; D: .; size: many; CDR3: CASSPMANYGYTF; DNA: TGTGCCAGCTCACCAATGGCTAACTATGGCTACACCTTC
V: TRBV18; J: TRBJ2-7; D: .; size: .; CDR3: CASGQNYEQYF; DNA: TGTGCCAGCGGACAGAACTACGAGCAGTACTTC
V: TRBV10-3; J: TRBJ2-5; D: TRBD1; size: .; CDR3: CAMGQTQETQYF; DNA: TGTGCCATGGGACAGACCCAAGAGACCCAGTACTTC
V: TRBV28; J: TRBJ2-7; D: .; size: .; CDR3: CASTPGGEQYF; DNA: TGTGCCAGCACCCCTGGGGGGGAGCAGTACTTC
V: TRBV7-9; J: TRBJ1-5; D: .; size: few; CDR3: CASQLVGEDQPQHF; DNA: TGTGCCAGCCAGCTCGTAGGGGAGGATCAGCCCCAGCATTTT
V: TRBV12-1; J: TRBJ2-7; D: .; size: .; CDR3: CASTPGTGGFGNYEQYF; DNA: TGTGCCAGCACCCCGGGGACAGGGGGCTTTGGGAACTACGAGCAGTACTTC
V: TRBV4-2; J: TRBJ1-5; D: TRBD1; size: .; CDR3: CASSPVPGGDQPQHF; DNA: TGTGCCAGCAGCCCGGTTCCAGGGGGCGATCAGCCCCAGCATTTT
V: TRBV12-3/TRBV12-4; J: TRBJ1-1; D: .; size: few; CDR3: CASSLLGVNTEAFF; DNA: TGTGCCAGCAGTTTATTGGGTGTGAACACTGAAGCTTTCTTT
V: TRBV28; J: TRBJ2-7; D: TRBD1; size: .; CDR3: CASSLPGGDLSYEQYF; DNA: TGTGCCAGCAGTCTCCCAGGGGGCGACCTCTCCTACGAGCAGTACTTC
V: TRBV5-1; J: TRBJ2-1; D: .; size: few; CDR3: CASSLGGTRTPYNEQFF; DNA: TGCGCCAGCAGCTTGGGCGGGACCAGAACTCCCTACAATGAGCAGTTCTTC
V: TRBV5-6; J: TRBJ2-1; D: .; size: few; CDR3: CASSPRATGGYNEQFF; DNA: TGTGCCAGCAGCCCTCGGGCCACCGGAGGGTACAATGAGCAGTTCTTC
V: TRBV6-5; J: TRBJ2-7; D: .; size: .; CDR3: CASSYKGGTYEQYF; DNA: TGTGCCAGCAGTTACAAAGGCGGGACCTACGAGCAGTACTTC
V: TRBV4-3; J: TRBJ1-6; D: .; size: many; CDR3: CASSQDRGNSPLHF; DNA: TGCGCCAGCAGCCAAGACAGGGGAAATTCACCCCTCCACTTT
V: TRBV20-1; J: TRBJ1-1; D: .; size: few; CDR3: CSARALRGKNTEAFF; DNA: TGCAGTGCTAGAGCCCTCAGAGGGAAAAACACTGAAGCTTTCTTT
V: TRBV7-8; J: TRBJ1-1; D: .; size: .; CDR3: CASRAGRWNTEAFF; DNA: TGTGCCAGCAGGGCGGGCAGGTGGAACACTGAAGCTTTCTTT
V: TRBV4-2; J: TRBJ1-6; D: .; size: once; CDR3: CATRVGSNSPLLF; DNA: TGTGCCACCCGGGTAGGGAGCAATTCACCCCTCCTCTTT
V: TRBV4-3; J: TRBJ2-7; D: .; size: once; CDR3: CASSQDAGEAYEQYF; DNA: TGCGCCAGCAGCCAAGACGCCGGGGAGGCCTACGAGCAGTACTTC
V: TRBV4-3; J: TRBJ2-3; D: .; size: .; CDR3: CASSHGDFADTQYF; DNA: TGCGCCAGCAGCCACGGAGATTTCGCAGATACGCAGTATTTT
V: TRBV20-1; J: TRBJ1-5; D: .; size: few; CDR3: CSARQVSNQPQHF; DNA: TGCAGTGCTAGACAGGTTAGCAATCAGCCCCAGCATTTT
V: TRBV27; J: TRBJ2-7; D: .; size: .; CDR3: CASMVGGSYEQYF; DNA: TGTGCCAGCATGGTAGGGGGCTCCTACGAGCAGTACTTC